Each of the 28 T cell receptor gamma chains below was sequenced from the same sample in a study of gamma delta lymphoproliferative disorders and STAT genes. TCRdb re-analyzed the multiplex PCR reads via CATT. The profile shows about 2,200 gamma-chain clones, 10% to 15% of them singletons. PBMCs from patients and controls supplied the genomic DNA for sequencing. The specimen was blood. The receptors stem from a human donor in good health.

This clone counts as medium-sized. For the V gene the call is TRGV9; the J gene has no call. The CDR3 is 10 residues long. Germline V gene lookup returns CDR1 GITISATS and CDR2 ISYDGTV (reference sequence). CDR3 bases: TGTGCCTTGTGGGAGGTGCTCGCCCTCTTT. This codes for CALWEVLALF.

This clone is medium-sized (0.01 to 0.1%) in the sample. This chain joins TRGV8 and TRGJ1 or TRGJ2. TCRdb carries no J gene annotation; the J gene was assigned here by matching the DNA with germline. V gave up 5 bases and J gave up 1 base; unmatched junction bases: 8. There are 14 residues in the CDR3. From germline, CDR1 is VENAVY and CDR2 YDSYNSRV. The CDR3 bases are TGTGCCACCTGGGTTTTAGTTAATTATTATAAGAAACTCTTT. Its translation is CATWVLVNYYKKLF.

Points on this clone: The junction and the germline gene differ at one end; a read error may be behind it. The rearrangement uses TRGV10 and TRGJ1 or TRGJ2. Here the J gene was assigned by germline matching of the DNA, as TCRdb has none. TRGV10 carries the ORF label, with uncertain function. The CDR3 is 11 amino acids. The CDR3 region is CAGSGYYKKLF. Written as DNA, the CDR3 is TGCGCGGGATCAGGTTATTATAAGAAACTCTTT.

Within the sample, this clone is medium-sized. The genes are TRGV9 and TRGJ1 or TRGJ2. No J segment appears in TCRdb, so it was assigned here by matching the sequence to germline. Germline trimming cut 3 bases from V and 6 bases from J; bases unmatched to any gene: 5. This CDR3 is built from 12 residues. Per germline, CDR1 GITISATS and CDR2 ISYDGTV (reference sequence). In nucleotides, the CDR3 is TGTGCCTTGTGGGAGACCTTTTATAAGAAACTCTTT. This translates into CALWETFYKKLF.

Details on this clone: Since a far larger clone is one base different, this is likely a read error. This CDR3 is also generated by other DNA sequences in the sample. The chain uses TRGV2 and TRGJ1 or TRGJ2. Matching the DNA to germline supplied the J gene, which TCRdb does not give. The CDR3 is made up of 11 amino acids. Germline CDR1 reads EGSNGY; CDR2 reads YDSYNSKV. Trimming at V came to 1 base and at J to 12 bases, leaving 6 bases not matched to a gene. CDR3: CATWDGLRKLF. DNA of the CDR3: TGTGCCACCTGGGACGGCCTCAGGAAACTCTTT.

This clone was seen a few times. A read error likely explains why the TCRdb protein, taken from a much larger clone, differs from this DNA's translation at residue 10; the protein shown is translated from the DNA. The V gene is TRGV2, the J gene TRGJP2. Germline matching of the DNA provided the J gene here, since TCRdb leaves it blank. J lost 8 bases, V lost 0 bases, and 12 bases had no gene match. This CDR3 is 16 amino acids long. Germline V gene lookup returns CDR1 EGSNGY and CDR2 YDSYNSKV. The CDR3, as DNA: TGTGCCACCTGGGACGGGCAAAGCAAGAGAGATTGGATCAAGACGTTT. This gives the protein CATWDGQSKRDWIKTF.

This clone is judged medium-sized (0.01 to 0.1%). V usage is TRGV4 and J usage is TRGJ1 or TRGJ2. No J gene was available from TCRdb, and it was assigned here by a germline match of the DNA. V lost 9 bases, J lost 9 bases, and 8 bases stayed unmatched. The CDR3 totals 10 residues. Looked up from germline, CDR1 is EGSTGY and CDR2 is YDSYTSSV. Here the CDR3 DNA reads TGTGCCACCCGGGGCCCTAAGAAACTCTTT. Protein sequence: CATRGPKKLF.

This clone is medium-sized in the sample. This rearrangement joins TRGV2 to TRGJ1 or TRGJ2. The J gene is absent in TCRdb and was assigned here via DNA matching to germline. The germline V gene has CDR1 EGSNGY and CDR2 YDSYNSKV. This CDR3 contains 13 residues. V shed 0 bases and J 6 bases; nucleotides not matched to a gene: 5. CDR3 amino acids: CATWDGRVYKKLF. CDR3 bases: TGTGCCACCTGGGACGGGCGCGTTTATAAGAAACTCTTT.

The CDR3 region has the DNA TGTGCCATCCAAAGGTATAAGAAACTCTTT. It specifies CAIQRYKKLF. This sequence joins TRGV5P and TRGJ1 or TRGJ2. The J gene, absent from TCRdb, was called here by matching the DNA to germline. TRGV5P is described as a pseudogene. The CDR3 is 10 amino acids.

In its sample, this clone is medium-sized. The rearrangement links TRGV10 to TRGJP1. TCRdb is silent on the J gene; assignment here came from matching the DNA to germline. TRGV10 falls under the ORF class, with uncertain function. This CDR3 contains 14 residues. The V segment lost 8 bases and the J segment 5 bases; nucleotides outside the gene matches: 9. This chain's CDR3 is CAAWDLMTGWFKIF. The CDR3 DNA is TGTGCTGCGTGGGATTTAATGACTGGTTGGTTCAAGATATTT.

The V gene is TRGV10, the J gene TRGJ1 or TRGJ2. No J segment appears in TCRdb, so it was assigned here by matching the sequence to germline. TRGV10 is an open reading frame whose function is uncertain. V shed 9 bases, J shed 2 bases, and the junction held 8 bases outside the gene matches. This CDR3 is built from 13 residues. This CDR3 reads CAACPPHYYKKLF. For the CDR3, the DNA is TGTGCTGCGTGCCCTCCCCATTATTATAAGAAACTCTTT.

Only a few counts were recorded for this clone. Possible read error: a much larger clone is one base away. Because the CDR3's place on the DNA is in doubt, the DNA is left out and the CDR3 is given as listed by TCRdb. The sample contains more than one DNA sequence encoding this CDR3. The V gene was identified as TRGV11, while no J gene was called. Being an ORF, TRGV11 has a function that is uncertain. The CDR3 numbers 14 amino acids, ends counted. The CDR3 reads CTTVPAGLGTGKLF.

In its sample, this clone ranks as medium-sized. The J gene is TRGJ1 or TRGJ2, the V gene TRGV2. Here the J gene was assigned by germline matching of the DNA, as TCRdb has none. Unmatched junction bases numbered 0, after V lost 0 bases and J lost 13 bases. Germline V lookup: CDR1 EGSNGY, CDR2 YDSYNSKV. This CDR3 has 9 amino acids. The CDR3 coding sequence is TGTGCCACCTGGGACGGGAAACTCTTT. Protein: CATWDGKLF.

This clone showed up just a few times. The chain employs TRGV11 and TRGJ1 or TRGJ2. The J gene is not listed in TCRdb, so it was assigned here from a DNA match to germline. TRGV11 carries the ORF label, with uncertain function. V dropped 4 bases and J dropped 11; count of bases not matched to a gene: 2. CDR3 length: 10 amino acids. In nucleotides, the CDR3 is TGTGCCTGCTGGATTAGAGAGAAACTCTTT. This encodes CACWIREKLF.

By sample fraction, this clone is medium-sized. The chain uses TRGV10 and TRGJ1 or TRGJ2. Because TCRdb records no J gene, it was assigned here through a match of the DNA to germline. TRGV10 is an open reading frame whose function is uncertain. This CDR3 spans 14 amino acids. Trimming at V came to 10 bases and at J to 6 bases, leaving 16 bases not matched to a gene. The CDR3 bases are TGTGCTGCGTTCCCCCTTAGAGGTATTTATAAGAAACTCTTT. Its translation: CAAFPLRGIYKKLF.

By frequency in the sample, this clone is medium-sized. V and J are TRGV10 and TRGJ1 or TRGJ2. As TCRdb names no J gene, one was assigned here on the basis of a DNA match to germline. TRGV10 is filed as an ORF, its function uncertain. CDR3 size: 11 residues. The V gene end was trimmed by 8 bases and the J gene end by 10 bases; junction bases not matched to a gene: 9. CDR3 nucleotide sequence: TGTGCTGCGTGGGCTGTGGTGAAGAAACTCTTT. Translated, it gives CAAWAVVKKLF.

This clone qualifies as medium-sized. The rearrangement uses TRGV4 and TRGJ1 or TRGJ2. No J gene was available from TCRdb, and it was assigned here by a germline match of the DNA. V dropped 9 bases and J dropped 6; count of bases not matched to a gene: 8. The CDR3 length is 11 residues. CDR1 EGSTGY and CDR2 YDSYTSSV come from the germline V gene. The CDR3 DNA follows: TGTGCCACCGGGGGAGGTTATAAGAAACTCTTT. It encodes CATGGGYKKLF.

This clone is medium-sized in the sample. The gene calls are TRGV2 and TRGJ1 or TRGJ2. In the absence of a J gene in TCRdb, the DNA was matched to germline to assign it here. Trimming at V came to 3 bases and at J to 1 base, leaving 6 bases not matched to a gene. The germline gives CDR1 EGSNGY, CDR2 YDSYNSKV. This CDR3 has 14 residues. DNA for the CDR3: TGTGCCACCTGGGACTCCCCCAATTATTATAAGAAACTCTTT. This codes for CATWDSPNYYKKLF.

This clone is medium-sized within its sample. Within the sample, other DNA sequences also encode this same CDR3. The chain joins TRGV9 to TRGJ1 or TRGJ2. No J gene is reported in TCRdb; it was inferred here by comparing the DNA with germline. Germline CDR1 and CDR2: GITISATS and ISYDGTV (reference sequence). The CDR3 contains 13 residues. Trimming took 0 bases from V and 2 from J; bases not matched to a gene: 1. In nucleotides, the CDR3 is TGTGCCTTGTGGGAGGTGCATTATTATAAGAAACTCTTT. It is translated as CALWEVHYYKKLF.

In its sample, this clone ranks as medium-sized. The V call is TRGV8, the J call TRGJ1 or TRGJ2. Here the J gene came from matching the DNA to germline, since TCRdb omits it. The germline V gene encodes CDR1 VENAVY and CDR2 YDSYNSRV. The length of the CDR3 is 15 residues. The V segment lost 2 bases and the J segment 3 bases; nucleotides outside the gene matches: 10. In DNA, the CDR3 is TGTGCCACCTGGGATAAGTCCGGGGTTTATTATAAGAAACTCTTT. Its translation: CATWDKSGVYYKKLF.

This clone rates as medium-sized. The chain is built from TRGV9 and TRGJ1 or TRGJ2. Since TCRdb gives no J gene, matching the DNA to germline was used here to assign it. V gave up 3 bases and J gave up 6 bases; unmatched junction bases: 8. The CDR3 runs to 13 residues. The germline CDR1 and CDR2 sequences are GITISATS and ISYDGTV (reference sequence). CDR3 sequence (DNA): TGTGCCTTGTGGGAGTGCACCCGTTATAAGAAACTCTTT. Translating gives CALWECTRYKKLF.

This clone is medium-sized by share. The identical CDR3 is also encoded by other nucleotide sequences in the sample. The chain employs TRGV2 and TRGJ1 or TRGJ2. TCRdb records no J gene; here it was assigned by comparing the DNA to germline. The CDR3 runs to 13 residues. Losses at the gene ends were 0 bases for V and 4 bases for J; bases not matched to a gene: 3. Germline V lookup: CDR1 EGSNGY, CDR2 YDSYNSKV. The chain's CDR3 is CATWDGRYYKKLF. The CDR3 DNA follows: TGTGCCACCTGGGACGGGCGGTATTATAAGAAACTCTTT.

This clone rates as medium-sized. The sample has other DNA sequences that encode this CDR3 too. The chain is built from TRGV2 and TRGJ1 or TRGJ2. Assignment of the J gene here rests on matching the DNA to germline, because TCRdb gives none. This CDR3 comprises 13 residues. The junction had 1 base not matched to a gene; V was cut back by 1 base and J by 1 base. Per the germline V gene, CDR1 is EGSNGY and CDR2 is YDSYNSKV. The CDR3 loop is CATWDGNYYKKLF. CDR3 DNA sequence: TGTGCCACCTGGGACGGAAATTATTATAAGAAACTCTTT.

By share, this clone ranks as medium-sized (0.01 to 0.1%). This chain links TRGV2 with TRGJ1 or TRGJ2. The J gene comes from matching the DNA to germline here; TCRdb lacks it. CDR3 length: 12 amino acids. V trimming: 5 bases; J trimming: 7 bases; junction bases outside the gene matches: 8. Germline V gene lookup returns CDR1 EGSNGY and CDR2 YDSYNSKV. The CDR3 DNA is TGTGCCACCTGGGGTGGGGAGTATAAGAAACTCTTT. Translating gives CATWGGEYKKLF.

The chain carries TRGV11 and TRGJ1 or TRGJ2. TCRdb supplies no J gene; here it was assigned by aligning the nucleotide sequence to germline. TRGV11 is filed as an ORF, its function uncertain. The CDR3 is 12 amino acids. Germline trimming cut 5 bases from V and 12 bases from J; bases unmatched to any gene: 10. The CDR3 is CACWIKVGGKLF. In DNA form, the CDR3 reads TGTGCCTGCTGGATTAAAGTGGGCGGGAAACTCTTT.

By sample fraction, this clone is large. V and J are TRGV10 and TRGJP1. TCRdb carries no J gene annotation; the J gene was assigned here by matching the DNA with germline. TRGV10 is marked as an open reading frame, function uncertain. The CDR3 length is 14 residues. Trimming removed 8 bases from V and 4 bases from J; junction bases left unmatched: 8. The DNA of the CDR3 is TGTGCTGCGTGGGTTCCAAACACTGGTTGGTTCAAGATATTT. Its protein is CAAWVPNTGWFKIF.

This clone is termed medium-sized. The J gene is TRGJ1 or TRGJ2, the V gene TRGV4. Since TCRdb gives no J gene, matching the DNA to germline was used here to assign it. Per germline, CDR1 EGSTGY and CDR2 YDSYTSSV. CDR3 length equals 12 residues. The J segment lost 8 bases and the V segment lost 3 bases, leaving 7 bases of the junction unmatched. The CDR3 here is CATWDPGHKKLF. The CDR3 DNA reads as TGTGCCACCTGGGATCCGGGTCATAAGAAACTCTTT.

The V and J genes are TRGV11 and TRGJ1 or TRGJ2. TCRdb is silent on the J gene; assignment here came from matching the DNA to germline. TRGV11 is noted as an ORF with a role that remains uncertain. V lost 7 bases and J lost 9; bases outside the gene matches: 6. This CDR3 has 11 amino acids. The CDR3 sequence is CACWIWVKKLF. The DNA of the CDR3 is TGTGCCTGCTGGATATGGGTTAAGAAACTCTTT.